This passage covers 3 T cell receptor beta chains from one sample sequenced in a study of T cell responses to AZD1222 COVID-19 vaccine. Repertoires were generated with immunoSEQ multiplex PCR, while TCRdb's copy carries only in-frame clones and drops some. Here the sample spans some 150,000 clones, almost 95% being singletons. This specimen consisted of peripheral blood, obtained 28 days after the second AZD1222 dose. All receptors come from an adult who received the AZD1222 COVID-19 vaccine.

The chain has TRBV10-3 and TRBJ1-2, with a tentative D call TRBD1 (6 bases). The V end lost 3 bases, the J end lost 3 bases, and 14 bases lay between the germline ends. This CDR3 comprises 15 residues. Germline V gives CDR1 ENHRY, CDR2 SYGVKD. The CDR3 nucleotides are TGTGCCATCAGTGAAAGGGGGGGTAATGACTATGGCTACACCTTC. Its protein product is CAISERGGNDYGYTF.

Note on this clone: This same CDR3 is encoded by further DNA sequences in the sample. The chain recombines TRBV15 with TRBJ1-4; D is unclear. The V end was cut by 1 base, the J end by 7 bases, with 10 bases between. This CDR3 spans 14 amino acids. The germline gives CDR1 LNHNV, CDR2 YYDKDF (reference sequence). The CDR3 is CATSRGQASEKLFF. The CDR3 nucleotides are TGTGCCACCAGCAGAGGGCAGGCGTCTGAAAAACTGTTTTTT.

This clone was detected only once. Germline and junction disagree at one end, which may indicate a read error. This chain uses TRBV19 with TRBJ2-7, with 9 nucleotides matching TRBD1. The germline gives CDR1 LNHDA, CDR2 SQIVND (reference sequence). The CDR3 is made up of 13 amino acids. The CDR3 sequence: CASRGTGSCEQYF. In DNA form, the CDR3 reads TGTGCCAGCCGGGGGACAGGGTCCTGCGAGCAGTACTTC.